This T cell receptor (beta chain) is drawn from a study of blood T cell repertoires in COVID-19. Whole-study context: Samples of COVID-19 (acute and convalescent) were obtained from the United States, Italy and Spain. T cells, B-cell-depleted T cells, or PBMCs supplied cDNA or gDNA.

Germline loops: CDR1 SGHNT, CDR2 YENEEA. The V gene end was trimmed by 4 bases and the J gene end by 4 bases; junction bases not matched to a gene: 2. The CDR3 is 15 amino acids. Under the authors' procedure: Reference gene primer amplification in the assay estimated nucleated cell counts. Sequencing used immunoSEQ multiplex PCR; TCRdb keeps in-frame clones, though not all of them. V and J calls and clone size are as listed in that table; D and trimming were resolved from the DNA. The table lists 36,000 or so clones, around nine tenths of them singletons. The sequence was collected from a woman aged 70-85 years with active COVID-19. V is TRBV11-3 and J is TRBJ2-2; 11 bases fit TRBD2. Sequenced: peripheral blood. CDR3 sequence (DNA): TGTGCCAGCAGCTCGGGACTAGCGGCCACCGGGGAGCTGTTTTTT. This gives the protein CASSSGLAATGELFF.